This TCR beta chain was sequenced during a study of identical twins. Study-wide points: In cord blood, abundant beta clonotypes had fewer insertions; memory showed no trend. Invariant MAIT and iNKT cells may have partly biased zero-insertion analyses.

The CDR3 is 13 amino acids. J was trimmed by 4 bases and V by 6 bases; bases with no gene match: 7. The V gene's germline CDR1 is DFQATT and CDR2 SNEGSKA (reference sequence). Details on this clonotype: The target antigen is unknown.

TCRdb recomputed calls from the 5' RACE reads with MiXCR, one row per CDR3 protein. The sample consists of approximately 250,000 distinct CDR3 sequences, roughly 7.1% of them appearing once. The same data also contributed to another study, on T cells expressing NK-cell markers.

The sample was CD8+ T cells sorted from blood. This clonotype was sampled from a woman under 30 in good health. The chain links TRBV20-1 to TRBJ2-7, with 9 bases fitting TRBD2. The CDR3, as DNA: TGCAGTGCCACGTGGAGCGGGGGGTACGAGCAGTACTTC. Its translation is CSATWSGGYEQYF.